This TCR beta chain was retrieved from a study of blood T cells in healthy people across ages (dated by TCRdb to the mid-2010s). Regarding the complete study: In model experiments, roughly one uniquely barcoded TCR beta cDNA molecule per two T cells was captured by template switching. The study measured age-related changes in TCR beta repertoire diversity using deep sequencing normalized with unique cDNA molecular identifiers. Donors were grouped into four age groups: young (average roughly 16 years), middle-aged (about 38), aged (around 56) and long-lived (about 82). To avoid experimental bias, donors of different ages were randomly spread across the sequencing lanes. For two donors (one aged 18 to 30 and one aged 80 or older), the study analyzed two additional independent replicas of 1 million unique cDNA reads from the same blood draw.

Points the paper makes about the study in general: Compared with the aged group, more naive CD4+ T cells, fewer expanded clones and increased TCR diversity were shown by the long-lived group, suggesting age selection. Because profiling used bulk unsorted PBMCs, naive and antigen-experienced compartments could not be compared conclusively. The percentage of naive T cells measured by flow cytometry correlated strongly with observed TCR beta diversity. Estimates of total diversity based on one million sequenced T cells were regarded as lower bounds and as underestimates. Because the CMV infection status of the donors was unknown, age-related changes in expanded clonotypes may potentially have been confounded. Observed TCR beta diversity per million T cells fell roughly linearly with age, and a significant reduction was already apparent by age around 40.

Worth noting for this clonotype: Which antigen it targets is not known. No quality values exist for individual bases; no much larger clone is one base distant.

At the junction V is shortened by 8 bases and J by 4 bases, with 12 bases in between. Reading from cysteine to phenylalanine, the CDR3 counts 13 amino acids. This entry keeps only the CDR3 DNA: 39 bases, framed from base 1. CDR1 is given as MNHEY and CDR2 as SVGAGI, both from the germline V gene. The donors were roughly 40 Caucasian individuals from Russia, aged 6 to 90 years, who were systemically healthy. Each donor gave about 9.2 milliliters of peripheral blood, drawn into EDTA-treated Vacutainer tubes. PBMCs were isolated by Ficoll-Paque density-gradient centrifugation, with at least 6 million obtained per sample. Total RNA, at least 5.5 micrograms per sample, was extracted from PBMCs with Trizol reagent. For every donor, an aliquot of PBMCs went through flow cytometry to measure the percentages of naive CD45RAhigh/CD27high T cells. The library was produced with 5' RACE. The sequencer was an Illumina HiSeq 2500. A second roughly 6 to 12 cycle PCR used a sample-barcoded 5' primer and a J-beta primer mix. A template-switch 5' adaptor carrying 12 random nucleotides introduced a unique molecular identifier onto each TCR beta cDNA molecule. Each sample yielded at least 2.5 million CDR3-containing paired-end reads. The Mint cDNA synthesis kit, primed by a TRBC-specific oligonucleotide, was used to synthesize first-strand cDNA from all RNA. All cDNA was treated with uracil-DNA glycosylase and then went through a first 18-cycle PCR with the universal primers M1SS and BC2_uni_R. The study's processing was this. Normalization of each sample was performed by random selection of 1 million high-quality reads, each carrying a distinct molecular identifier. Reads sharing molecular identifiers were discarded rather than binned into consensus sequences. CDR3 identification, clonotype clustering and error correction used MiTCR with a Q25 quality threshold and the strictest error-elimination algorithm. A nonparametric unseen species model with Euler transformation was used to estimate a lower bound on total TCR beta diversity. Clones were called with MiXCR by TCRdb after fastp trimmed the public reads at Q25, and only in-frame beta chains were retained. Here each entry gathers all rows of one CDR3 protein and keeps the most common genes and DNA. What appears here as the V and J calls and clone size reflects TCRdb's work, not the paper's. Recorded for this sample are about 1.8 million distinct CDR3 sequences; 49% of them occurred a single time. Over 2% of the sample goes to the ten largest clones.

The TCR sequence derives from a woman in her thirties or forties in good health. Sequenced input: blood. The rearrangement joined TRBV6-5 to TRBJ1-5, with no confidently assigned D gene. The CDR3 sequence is CASAWQENQPQHF. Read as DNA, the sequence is TGTGCCAGCGCTTGGCAGGAAAATCAGCCCCAGCATTTT.